These T cell receptor beta chains were read from a single sample in a study of cytomegalovirus exposure and HLA in healthy donors. Data came from immunoSEQ multiplex PCR; TCRdb stores just in-frame clones and leaves some out. The repertoire has 110,000 to 150,000 clones, roughly 80% of them found once; the top ten carry about 4.1%. Source material: PBMCs. The source is a woman in her forties in good health and CMV-seropositive. Both conserved end residues are part of each CDR3. The order of the fields is V gene, D gene, J gene, clone size, CDR3 protein, CDR3 DNA. D genes are given only for firm matches. The size of a clone is reported for some rows only, either as once, few or many, or as a class for expanded clones.

v_call: TRBV30; d_call: NA; j_call: TRBJ1-4; clone_size: NA; cdr3_aa: CAWSPVGGGDEKLFF; cdr3_nt: TGTGCCTGGAGCCCTGTGGGGGGTGGCGATGAAAAACTGTTTTTT
v_call: TRBV15; d_call: TRBD2; j_call: TRBJ2-1; clone_size: NA; cdr3_aa: CATSRDSQREGIYEQFF; cdr3_nt: TGTGCCACCAGCAGAGATTCCCAGCGGGAGGGTATATACGAGCAGTTCTTC
v_call: TRBV28; d_call: TRBD1; j_call: TRBJ1-2; clone_size: few; cdr3_aa: CASSLSSDRGGYTF; cdr3_nt: TGTGCCAGCAGTTTATCCTCGGACAGGGGTGGCTACACCTTC
v_call: TRBV19; d_call: NA; j_call: TRBJ2-6; clone_size: NA; cdr3_aa: CASSIAWGTGANVLTF; cdr3_nt: TGTGCCAGTAGCATTGCCTGGGGCACTGGGGCCAACGTCCTGACTTTC
v_call: TRBV7-2; d_call: NA; j_call: TRBJ2-3; clone_size: NA; cdr3_aa: CAASLSGGEDTQYF; cdr3_nt: TGTGCCGCCTCGCTTAGCGGAGGGGAAGATACGCAGTATTTT
v_call: TRBV4-3; d_call: NA; j_call: TRBJ2-3; clone_size: few; cdr3_aa: CASSQDLERGTQYF; cdr3_nt: TGCGCCAGCAGCCAAGATTTGGAGAGAGGTACGCAGTATTTT
v_call: TRBV27; d_call: TRBD1; j_call: TRBJ2-7; clone_size: few; cdr3_aa: CASSGDRLPYEQYF; cdr3_nt: TGTGCCAGCAGTGGGGACAGGCTCCCCTACGAGCAGTACTTC
v_call: TRBV30; d_call: TRBD2; j_call: TRBJ2-1; clone_size: NA; cdr3_aa: CAWRKLAENNEQFF; cdr3_nt: TGTGCCTGGAGGAAACTAGCGGAAAACAATGAGCAGTTCTTC
v_call: TRBV15; d_call: NA; j_call: TRBJ1-6; clone_size: NA; cdr3_aa: CATSREDRPNSPLHF; cdr3_nt: TGTGCCACCAGCAGAGAAGACAGGCCGAATTCACCCCTCCACTTT
v_call: TRBV4-3; d_call: NA; j_call: TRBJ2-7; clone_size: few; cdr3_aa: CASSQGRAKRSEQYF; cdr3_nt: TGCGCCAGCAGCCAAGGACGAGCCAAGCGATCCGAGCAGTACTTC
v_call: TRBV6-5; d_call: NA; j_call: TRBJ1-5; clone_size: few; cdr3_aa: CASSQERNQPQHF; cdr3_nt: TGTGCCAGCAGCCAGGAACGTAATCAGCCCCAGCATTTT
v_call: TRBV10-1; d_call: NA; j_call: TRBJ2-5; clone_size: NA; cdr3_aa: CASTQGIQETQYF; cdr3_nt: TGCGCCAGCACACAGGGCATTCAAGAGACCCAGTACTTC
v_call: TRBV7-9; d_call: TRBD1; j_call: TRBJ1-2; clone_size: NA; cdr3_aa: CASSSDGGQINYGYTF; cdr3_nt: TGTGCCAGCAGCTCGGACGGGGGACAGATAAACTATGGCTACACCTTC
v_call: TRBV18; d_call: NA; j_call: TRBJ1-1; clone_size: NA; cdr3_aa: CASSPPSGTEAFF; cdr3_nt: TGTGCCAGCTCACCACCAAGCGGGACTGAAGCTTTCTTT
v_call: TRBV6-1; d_call: NA; j_call: TRBJ2-1; clone_size: NA; cdr3_aa: CASSEERNEQFF; cdr3_nt: TGTGCCAGCAGTGAAGAGAGGAATGAGCAGTTCTTC
v_call: TRBV19; d_call: TRBD1; j_call: TRBJ1-2; clone_size: once; cdr3_aa: CASTLYRGYGYTF; cdr3_nt: TGTGCCAGTACCCTCTACAGGGGCTATGGCTACACCTTC
v_call: TRBV4-1; d_call: NA; j_call: TRBJ1-4; clone_size: few; cdr3_aa: CASSQARGFEKLFF; cdr3_nt: TGCGCCAGCAGCCAAGCCCGGGGGTTTGAAAAACTGTTTTTT
v_call: TRBV9; d_call: NA; j_call: TRBJ1-3; clone_size: few; cdr3_aa: CASSAVKGFGNTIYF; cdr3_nt: TGTGCCAGCAGCGCGGTCAAGGGGTTCGGAAACACCATATATTTT
v_call: TRBV6-5; d_call: NA; j_call: TRBJ1-1; clone_size: few; cdr3_aa: CASSYSSGDTEAFF; cdr3_nt: TGTGCCAGCAGTTACTCGAGCGGGGACACTGAAGCTTTCTTT
v_call: TRBV6-5; d_call: TRBD1; j_call: TRBJ1-3; clone_size: NA; cdr3_aa: CASSPGTGVENTIYF; cdr3_nt: TGTGCCAGCAGCCCCGGGACAGGGGTAGAAAACACCATATATTTT